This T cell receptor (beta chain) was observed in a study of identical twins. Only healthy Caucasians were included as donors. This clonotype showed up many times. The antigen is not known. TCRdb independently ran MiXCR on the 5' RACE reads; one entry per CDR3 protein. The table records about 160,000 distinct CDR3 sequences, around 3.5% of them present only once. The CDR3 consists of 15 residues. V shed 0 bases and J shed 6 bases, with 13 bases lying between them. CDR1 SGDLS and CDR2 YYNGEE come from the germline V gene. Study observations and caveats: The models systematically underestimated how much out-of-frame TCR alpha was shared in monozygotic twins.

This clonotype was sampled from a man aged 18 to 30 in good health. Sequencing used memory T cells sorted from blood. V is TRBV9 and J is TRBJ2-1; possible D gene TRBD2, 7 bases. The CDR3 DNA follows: TGTGCCAGCAGCGTAGGGACTAGGGGGGGCAATGAGCAGTTCTTC. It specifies CASSVGTRGGNEQFF.